The source of this TCR beta chain is a study of T cell changes during pregnancy in multiple sclerosis. The table came from immunoSEQ multiplex PCR; TCRdb's copy has only in-frame clones and leaves some out. This table holds tens of thousands of clones, 88% found once. V was clipped by 5 bases and J by 5 bases; unmatched bases: 10. Per germline, CDR1 MNHEY and CDR2 SMNVEV (reference sequence). The CDR3 totals 16 residues. Sequenced here: CD4+ T cells from peripheral blood mononuclear cells, sampled in the first trimester of pregnancy. The sequence came from a female donor with multiple sclerosis, enrolled in a pregnancy study. The J gene is TRBJ2-3, the V gene TRBV27; 10 nucleotides align to TRBD2. CDR3 DNA sequence: TGTGCCAGCAGTCCCATCGGGCTAGCGGGGGTAGATACGCAGTATTTT. Its translation: CASSPIGLAGVDTQYF.